One and the same sample provided the 29 T cell receptor beta chains below, sequenced in a study of blood T cell repertoires in COVID-19. Libraries were prepared by immunoSEQ multiplex PCR; TCRdb keeps only in-frame clonotypes and omits some of them. The data show 350,000 to 400,000 clones, roughly 90% seen once. What was sequenced was PBMCs or T cells enriched from blood (not recorded which). These receptors originate from a woman aged 30 to 39 who had recovered from COVID-19.

This sequence joins TRBV7-2 and TRBJ2-4; 8 positions agree with TRBD2. CDR1 is SGHTA and CDR2 is FQGNSA in the germline V gene. Trimming took 1 base from V and 5 from J; bases not matched to a gene: 4. This CDR3 has 15 residues. The CDR3 bases are TGTGCCAGCAGCTTAGACTACGGGGGGGAAAACATTCAGTACTTC. This codes for CASSLDYGGENIQYF.

This chain joins TRBV7-2 and TRBJ1-2; no firm D call. The V end lost 1 base, the J end lost 3 bases, and 12 bases lay between the germline ends. CDR1 is SGHTA and CDR2 is FQGNSA in the germline V gene. This CDR3 contains 15 residues. In DNA, the CDR3 is TGTGCCAGCAGCTTAGAGGCAGCGACCCACTATGGCTACACCTTC. Translation: CASSLEAATHYGYTF. Together with reference TRBV7-2 and TRBJ1-2, the CDR3 gives the full variable domain: GAGVSQSPSNKVTEKGKDVELRCDPISGHTALYWYRQSLGQGLEFLIYFQGNSAPDKSGLPSDRFSAERTGGSVSTLTIQRTQQEDSAVYLCASSLEAATHYGYTFGSGTRLTVV.

This sequence joins TRBV2 and TRBJ1-4; the match to TRBD1 covers 9 bases. The trim removed 6 bases at V and 5 bases at J, leaving 4 bases unmatched. The CDR3 sequence is 14 residues long. Germline loops: CDR1 SNHLY, CDR2 FYNNEI. The CDR3 coding sequence is TGTGCCAGCAGCCGACAGGGGGGAAATGAAAAACTGTTTTTT. Its translation: CASSRQGGNEKLFF.

This clone was counted a single time. V gene TRBV7-8 combines with J gene TRBJ1-5, with TRBD1 matching over 8 bases. The V gene's germline CDR1 is SGHVS and CDR2 FQNEAQ. The length of the CDR3 is 15 residues. The J segment lost 0 bases and the V segment lost 5 bases, leaving 3 bases of the junction unmatched. Written as DNA, the CDR3 is TGTGCCAGCAGCGGACAGGGAAATAGCAATCAGCCCCAGCATTTT. Its translation: CASSGQGNSNQPQHF.

The gene calls are TRBV9 and TRBJ2-3; TRBD2 might be the D (5 bases). Between the trimmed V and J ends, which lost 0 bases and 4 bases, there was a span of 9 bases. CDR1 and CDR2 from the germline V gene are SGDLS and YYNGEE. This CDR3 region has 14 residues. CDR3 sequence reads: CASSVGTSADTQYF. The DNA for the CDR3 is TGTGCCAGCAGCGTAGGGACTTCGGCAGATACGCAGTATTTT.

The V gene is TRBV28, the J gene TRBJ1-4; 8 bases are shared with TRBD1. Germline V CDR1 and CDR2: MDHEN, SYDVKM. V gave up 10 bases and J gave up 8 bases; unmatched junction bases: 9. The CDR3 has 13 amino acids. The CDR3 sequence is CATLQGVREKLFF. The CDR3 DNA reads as TGTGCCACCTTACAGGGGGTCCGCGAAAAACTGTTTTTT. The whole variable domain, remainder taken from reference TRBV28 and TRBJ1-4, is DVKVTQSSRYLVKRTGEKVFLECVQDMDHENMFWYRQDPGLGLRLIYFSYDVKMKEKGDIPEGYSVSREKKERFSLILESASTNQTSMYLCATLQGVREKLFFGSGTQLSVL.

V usage is TRBV5-1 and J usage is TRBJ1-6; perhaps TRBD1 as D (6 bases). The CDR3 covers 16 residues. V shed 4 bases and J shed 9 bases, with 20 bases lying between them. Germline CDR1 SGHRS, CDR2 YFSETQ. This CDR3 is CASSPGTSGGISPLHF. The DNA for the CDR3 is TGCGCCAGCAGCCCGGGGACATCTGGGGGAATTTCACCCCTCCACTTT. Together with reference TRBV5-1 and TRBJ1-6, the CDR3 gives the full variable domain: KAGVTQTPRYLIKTRGQQVTLSCSPISGHRSVSWYQQTPGQGLQFLFEYFSETQRNKGNFPGRFSGRQFSNSRSEMNVSTLELGDSALYLCASSPGTSGGISPLHFGNGTRLTVT.

This clone was observed a few times. The V call is TRBV7-9, the J call TRBJ2-7; possibly TRBD1 for D (6 bases). V lost 3 bases and J lost 6, with 15 bases in between. Germline V gene sequence: CDR1 SEHNR, CDR2 FQNEAQ (reference sequence). The CDR3 runs 14 residues. The CDR3: CASSFSGGWGEQYF. The DNA of the CDR3 is TGTGCCAGCAGCTTTTCTGGGGGCTGGGGCGAGCAGTACTTC.

The chain has TRBV19 and TRBJ1-4; weak D call: TRBD1 (5 bases). CDR1 and CDR2 (germline): LNHDA, SQIVND (reference sequence). The CDR3 spans 14 residues. The germline V and J ends were trimmed by 8 bases and 4 bases, with 14 bases remaining between them. The CDR3 spells CASSRDRINEKLFF. CDR3 nucleotide sequence: TGTGCCAGTTCCCGTGACAGAATTAATGAAAAACTGTTTTTT.

The gene calls are TRBV6-6 and TRBJ1-1; D is perhaps TRBD1 (6 bases). Trimming stripped 2 bases from V and 0 bases from J, with 7 bases between. The germline V gene encodes CDR1 MNHNY and CDR2 SVGAGI (reference sequence). This CDR3 spans 14 amino acids. CDR3 sequence (DNA): TGTGCCAGCAGTTACGGACAGATGAACACTGAAGCTTTCTTT. Translating gives CASSYGQMNTEAFF.

The J gene is TRBJ1-5, the V gene TRBV7-9; possibly TRBD1 for D (6 bases). V lost 5 bases, J lost 3 bases, and 14 bases lay in between. The CDR3 length is 15 residues. Germline CDR1 SEHNR, CDR2 FQNEAQ (reference sequence). In DNA, the CDR3 is TGTGCCAGCAGCCCGGGACATTTACTCAATCAGCCCCAGCATTTT. Translation: CASSPGHLLNQPQHF.

The gene calls are TRBV7-7 and TRBJ2-2; 7 positions agree with TRBD2. Germline assignment: CDR1 SSHAT and CDR2 FNYEAQ (reference sequence). Trimming removed 2 bases from V and 4 bases from J; junction bases left unmatched: 7. CDR3 length: 16 residues. The CDR3 DNA is TGTGCCAGCAGCTTACTCGCGGGAGTACGCACCGGGGAGCTGTTTTTT. This sequence encodes CASSLLAGVRTGELFF.

In its sample, this clone was seen a few times. The CDR3 loop reads CASSRGYDITEAFF. CDR3 bases: TGTGCCAGTAGCCGCGGGTACGACATCACTGAAGCTTTCTTT. The genes are TRBV19 and TRBJ1-1; D remains ambiguous. Trimming took off 6 bases at V and 4 bases at J, with 15 bases between the two ends. Germline loops: CDR1 LNHDA, CDR2 SQIVND (reference sequence). This CDR3 has 14 residues.

The chain employs TRBV28 and TRBJ1-2, with a tentative D call TRBD1 (5 bases). CDR1 MDHEN and CDR2 SYDVKM come from the germline V gene. CDR3 length equals 15 residues. V gave up 5 bases and J gave up 4 bases, with 17 bases separating them. The CDR3: CASSLRAVRGYGYTF. For the CDR3, the DNA is TGTGCCAGCAGTCTCCGGGCAGTAAGGGGCTATGGCTACACCTTC.

The chain uses TRBV27 and TRBJ1-1; TRBD1 is a possible D gene (6 bases). CDR1 is MNHEY, CDR2 SMNVEV, per germline (reference sequence). The CDR3 spans 19 residues. The V end was cut by 2 bases, the J end by 4 bases, with 26 bases between. CDR3 sequence (DNA): TGTGCCAGCAGTTTAACTCTTTCCAGGGGTTCGGGGTGGGGCACTGAAGCTTTCTTT. Residues: CASSLTLSRGSGWGTEAFF.

The chain combines TRBV15 with TRBJ1-4, with 7 bases identical to TRBD1. Germline V gives CDR1 LNHNV, CDR2 YYDKDF (reference sequence). This CDR3 comprises 15 residues. Germline trimming cut 4 bases from V and 7 bases from J; bases unmatched to any gene: 9. The CDR3 here is CATSNYRGIGEKLFF. DNA for the CDR3: TGTGCCACCAGCAACTACAGGGGTATTGGTGAAAAACTGTTTTTT.

The chain joins TRBV9 to TRBJ1-2; TRBD1 agrees at 7 bases. From germline, CDR1 is SGDLS and CDR2 YYNGEE. V lost 0 bases to trimming and J lost 1 base; unmatched junction nucleotides: 6. The CDR3 spans 16 residues. CDR3 sequence (DNA): TGTGCCAGCAGCGTAGCCCGGACAGGAGATAACTATGGCTACACCTTC. It codes for CASSVARTGDNYGYTF.

V is TRBV4-3 and J is TRBJ1-1, with D hard to call. Trimming removed 0 bases from V and 4 bases from J, with 9 bases in between. Germline CDR1 reads LGHNA; CDR2 reads YSLEER. This CDR3 region has 14 residues. The CDR3 bases are TGCGCCAGCAGCCAAGATGAGGGAGGCACTGAAGCTTTCTTT. This encodes CASSQDEGGTEAFF.

The rearrangement uses TRBV12-3 or TRBV12-4 and TRBJ1-1; TRBD1 matches 7 bases. The CDR3 contains 13 residues. J gave up 7 bases and V 4 bases, and 6 bases lay outside the gene matches. Here the CDR3 reads CASSYRGTDEAFF. CDR3 bases: TGTGCCAGCAGTTATCGGGGGACAGATGAAGCTTTCTTT.

The chain uses TRBV15 and TRBJ1-5; tentatively, D is TRBD1 (5 bases). The CDR3 consists of 14 residues. Germline lookup yields CDR1 LNHNV and CDR2 YYDKDF (reference sequence). Trimming took 3 bases from V and 3 from J, leaving 9 bases between them. CDR3 nucleotide sequence: TGTGCCACCAGCAGTAGACAGAACAATCAGCCCCAGCATTTT. Protein sequence: CATSSRQNNQPQHF.

DNA of the CDR3: TGTGCCAGCAGCCCCTGGGGCCCGGTTTACATGAACACTGAAGCTTTCTTT. It translates to CASSPWGPVYMNTEAFF. The J gene is TRBJ1-1, the V gene TRBV6-2 or TRBV6-3, with D maybe TRBD1 (5 bases). Germline lookup yields CDR1 MNHEY and CDR2 SVGEGT. The CDR3 is 17 residues long. V lost 6 bases to trimming and J lost 0 bases, with 20 bases between them.

This chain joins TRBV7-6 and TRBJ1-1; the D is unclear. Germline V gives CDR1 SGHVS, CDR2 FNYEAQ. The CDR3 contains 13 residues. V was clipped by 1 base and J by 5 bases, with 8 bases between them. The CDR3 protein is CASSLGRRTEAFF. CDR3 sequence (DNA): TGTGCCAGCAGCTTAGGGCGGAGGACTGAAGCTTTCTTT.

The J gene is TRBJ1-3, the V gene TRBV2, with TRBD1 as a possible D gene (5 bases). CDR1 is SNHLY, CDR2 FYNNEI, per germline. The CDR3 extends over 14 amino acids. The ends were cut back, 6 bases at V and 2 bases at J, with 11 bases in the middle. CDR3 sequence: CASRPGVAGNTIYF. The CDR3 region has the DNA TGTGCCAGCAGACCGGGGGTAGCTGGAAACACCATATATTTT.

The rearrangement joins TRBV2 to TRBJ1-5; D is unclear. Germline CDR1 reads SNHLY; CDR2 reads FYNNEI. The CDR3 length is 14 residues. V was trimmed by 4 bases and J by 7 bases, leaving 14 bases between them. The CDR3 region is CASSVGGWEQPQHF. The CDR3 region has the DNA TGTGCCAGCAGTGTGGGCGGGTGGGAACAGCCCCAGCATTTT.

The CDR3 DNA follows: TGTGCCACCAGTGATTTCAGAGCGGGGTCCCCCACCGGGGAGCTGTTTTTT. As protein: CATSDFRAGSPTGELFF. The chain combines TRBV24-1 with TRBJ2-2, with 7 positions matching TRBD2. With V trimmed by 1 base and J by 4 bases, 8 bases remained unmatched. Germline V gene data show CDR1 as KGHDR and CDR2 as SFDVKD. This CDR3 region has 17 residues.

There are a few counts of this clone. This chain uses TRBV29-1 with TRBJ1-1; D gene ambiguous. CDR3 length: 12 residues. Germline V gene sequence: CDR1 SQVTM, CDR2 ANQGSEA. V lost 2 bases, J lost 4 bases, and 8 bases lay in between. The CDR3 sequence is CSVETRTTEAFF. Written as DNA, the CDR3 is TGCAGCGTTGAAACGCGTACCACTGAAGCTTTCTTT.

This clone was detected only a few times. The V call is TRBV11-3, the J call TRBJ2-2; 12 bases agree with TRBD2. Germline V gene sequence: CDR1 SGHNT, CDR2 YENEEA. The CDR3 is made up of 17 amino acids. Trimming removed 5 bases from V and 8 bases from J; junction bases left unmatched: 12. CDR3 protein: CASSKNLAGGPSGELFF. Written as DNA, the CDR3 is TGTGCCAGCAGCAAGAATCTAGCGGGAGGGCCATCAGGGGAGCTGTTTTTT.

The chain combines TRBV7-9 with TRBJ2-1; maybe TRBD2 (5 bases). Trimming took off 1 base at V and 7 bases at J, with 14 bases between the two ends. This CDR3 region has 15 residues. Germline lookup yields CDR1 SEHNR and CDR2 FQNEAQ (reference sequence). The CDR3 DNA reads TGTGCCAGCAGCTTAGGTCGTGGGAGAGGTAATGAGCAGTTCTTC. Its protein is CASSLGRGRGNEQFF.

The chain carries TRBV4-3 and TRBJ2-6; no definite D call. From germline, CDR1 is LGHNA and CDR2 YSLEER. The V and J ends lost 0 bases and 0 bases respectively, with 6 bases between them. There are 16 residues in the CDR3. The CDR3 reads CASSQDSNSGANVLTF. CDR3 nucleotide sequence: TGCGCCAGCAGCCAAGATAGTAACTCTGGGGCCAACGTCCTGACTTTC.